This T cell receptor (beta chain) was documented in a study of blood T cell repertoires in COVID-19. Overall study: COVID-19 samples, acute and convalescent, were from the United States, Italy and Spain. In each case, the material was cDNA or gDNA derived from T cells, B-cell-depleted T cells, or PBMCs.

In the authors' methods: From reference gene primer amplification, estimates of nucleated cell counts were derived. Profiling relied on immunoSEQ multiplex PCR, and the TCRdb table lists in-frame clones only, not all of them. That table furnishes V, J and clone size, whereas the DNA furnished D and trimming. The sample has fewer than 300,000 clones, roughly 88% seen once; the top ten hold 2.3%. This CDR3 has 15 residues. Trimming stripped 1 base from V and 5 bases from J, with 14 bases between. The germline gives CDR1 KGHSH, CDR2 LQKENI. This receptor was identified in a woman aged 40 to 50 with acute COVID-19. The chain uses TRBV18 and TRBJ1-1; TRBD1 is a possible D gene (6 bases). Sample: PBMCs or T cells enriched from blood (not recorded which). For the CDR3, the DNA is TGTGCCAGCTCACCACAGGGGGACGGGCCAACTGAAGCTTTCTTT. It is translated as CASSPQGDGPTEAFF. The complete variable domain, with remaining parts taken from reference TRBV18 and TRBJ1-1, reads NAGVMQNPRHLVRRRGQEARLRCSPMKGHSHVYWYRQLPEEGLKFMVYLQKENIIDESGMPKERFSAEFPKEGPSILRIQQVVRGDSAAYFCASSPQGDGPTEAFFGQGTRLTVV.